One sample yielded the 26 T cell receptor beta chains listed below, sequenced in a study of OX40 agonist ivuxolimab in advanced cancers. Clones were read by immunoSEQ multiplex PCR, and TCRdb kept only the in-frame ones, dropping some. The repertoire holds more than 90,000 clones, with 70% to 85% as singletons. The sequencing used CD4+ or CD8+ T cells sorted from blood, collected in a trial of the OX40 agonist ivuxolimab. The receptors originated from an adult with an advanced solid tumor such as melanoma, head and neck, liver or kidney cancer.

The chain is built from TRBV11-2 and TRBJ1-6; 8 nucleotides match TRBD1. Germline CDR1 and CDR2: SGHAT and FQNNGV. This CDR3 contains 20 residues. The V gene end was trimmed by 0 bases and the J gene end by 1 base; junction bases not matched to a gene: 11. The CDR3 region has the DNA TGTGCCAGCAGCTTAGATCTCGCAACAGGGGGTCGGTCCTATAATTCACCCCTCCACTTT. Translation gives CASSLDLATGGRSYNSPLHF.

The chain carries TRBV14 and TRBJ2-2, with D perhaps given as TRBD1 or TRBD2 (5 bases each). Deletions cut 4 bases from V and 6 bases from J, with 12 bases between. The CDR3 has 14 amino acids. Germline values: CDR1 SGHDN, CDR2 FVKESK. The CDR3 DNA follows: TGTGCCAGCAGCCCCGGGACGGCGGCCGGGGAGCTGTTTTTT. Amino acid sequence: CASSPGTAAGELFF.

This clone was picked up a small number of times. The chain joins TRBV9 to TRBJ1-2, with D perhaps matching TRBD1 (5 bases). V lost 4 bases, J lost 7 bases, and 17 bases lay in between. CDR1 and CDR2 (germline): SGDLS, YYNGEE. The CDR3 covers 14 residues. The CDR3 DNA is TGTGCCAGCAGCTCACCGGGCAGGGTGGGTGGCTACACCTTC. Its translation: CASSSPGRVGGYTF.

The V call is TRBV7-2, the J call TRBJ2-5; D is unclear. The DNA end is a closer match to TRBJ2-7, so the J assignment may be wrong. The germline CDR1 and CDR2 sequences are SGHTA and FQGNSA. The CDR3 is made up of 15 amino acids. The CDR3 coding sequence is TGTGCCAGCAGCTGGCCCCCGAAGGGAATGGGCGAGCAGTACTTC. Its translation: CASSWPPKGMGEQYF.

This chain links TRBV19 with TRBJ2-7, with a tentative D call TRBD1 (5 bases). The V end was cut by 8 bases, the J end by 0 bases, with 17 bases between. Germline V lookup: CDR1 LNHDA, CDR2 SQIVND (reference sequence). The CDR3 totals 15 residues. The CDR3 loop is CASQGGDSHSYEQYF. In DNA, the CDR3 is TGTGCCAGTCAAGGCGGAGACAGCCACTCCTACGAGCAGTACTTC.

The chain uses TRBV29-1 and TRBJ2-7; TRBD1 is a possible D gene (5 bases). This CDR3 has 13 residues. V was cut by 0 bases and J by 3 bases, with 9 bases left in between. From germline, CDR1 is SQVTM and CDR2 ANQGSEA. The CDR3 nucleotides read TGCAGCGTTGAAGAGGGCAGGGACTACGAGCAGTACTTC. Amino acid sequence: CSVEEGRDYEQYF.

CDR3 nucleotide sequence: TGTGCCAGCAGCTCTCAGGGGGCGGGCAATCAGCCCCAGCATTTT. Residues: CASSSQGAGNQPQHF. The J gene is TRBJ1-5, the V gene TRBV6-5, with 8 bases aligning to TRBD1. The trim removed 6 bases at V and 2 bases at J, leaving 6 bases unmatched. CDR3 size: 15 residues. The V gene's germline CDR1 is MNHEY and CDR2 SVGAGI.

This chain joins TRBV14 and TRBJ1-1; D is perhaps TRBD1 (6 bases). The CDR3 has 15 amino acids. V lost 4 bases and J 8 bases, leaving 20 bases between the germline ends. Germline-derived CDR1 and CDR2 are SGHDN and FVKESK. The CDR3: CASSPRLDRPEEAFF. In nucleotides, the CDR3 is TGTGCCAGCAGCCCAAGATTAGACAGGCCAGAAGAAGCTTTCTTT.

The CDR3 coding sequence is TGTGCCAGCAGTTACAATGGGGGAGCTAACTATGGCTACACCTTC. It yields the protein CASSYNGGANYGYTF. The genes are TRBV6-5 and TRBJ1-2; maybe TRBD1 (5 bases). This CDR3 spans 15 amino acids. V lost 2 bases and J 0 bases, leaving 10 bases between the germline ends. Germline V gene data show CDR1 as MNHEY and CDR2 as SVGAGI.

This clone was observed once. The V and J genes are TRBV9 and TRBJ2-4, with 7 bases fitting TRBD2. J lost 5 bases, V lost 4 bases, and 3 bases had no gene match. The CDR3 loop spans 13 amino acids. Germline assignment: CDR1 SGDLS and CDR2 YYNGEE. The CDR3 DNA reads TGTGCCAGCAGCTCGGCGGGAGAAAACATTCAGTACTTC. Translated, it gives CASSSAGENIQYF.

The V and J genes are TRBV5-6 and TRBJ2-3, with D perhaps matching TRBD1 (6 bases). CDR1 SGHDT and CDR2 YYEEEE come from the germline V gene. There are 15 residues in the CDR3. The germline V and J ends were trimmed by 4 bases and 0 bases, with 12 bases remaining between them. CDR3 nucleotide sequence: TGTGCCAGCAGCCCCGACAGGATAAGCACAGATACGCAGTATTTT. Its protein product is CASSPDRISTDTQYF.

This clone showed up just a few times. The V call is TRBV19, the J call TRBJ1-5; D gene uncertain. Germline CDR1 reads LNHDA; CDR2 reads SQIVND (reference sequence). The CDR3 length is 15 residues. V lost 3 bases and J lost 0, with 9 bases in between. The DNA of the CDR3 is TGTGCCAGTAGTATTGCCAGGAATAGCAATCAGCCCCAGCATTTT. This sequence encodes CASSIARNSNQPQHF.

The V and J genes are TRBV5-1 and TRBJ2-1, with 8 nucleotides matching TRBD2. V shed 0 bases and J 3 bases; nucleotides not matched to a gene: 5. Germline V lookup: CDR1 SGHRS, CDR2 YFSETQ. This CDR3 is 16 amino acids long. CDR3 bases: TGCGCCAGCAGCTTGGAGGTTAGCGGGATCTACAATGAGCAGTTCTTC. Protein: CASSLEVSGIYNEQFF.

The chain has TRBV6-1 and TRBJ1-1, with a weak D call TRBD1 (5 bases). The V and J ends lost 6 bases and 5 bases respectively, with 16 bases between them. From germline, CDR1 is MNHNS and CDR2 SASEGT. The CDR3 length is 14 residues. The CDR3 nucleotides read TGTGCCAGCAGGGGTCCGGGACTGTGGACTGAAGCTTTCTTT. Protein: CASRGPGLWTEAFF.

The chain uses TRBV30 and TRBJ2-2, with a possible D match to TRBD1 (6 bases). The ends were cut back, 3 bases at V and 14 bases at J, with 16 bases in the middle. The germline CDR1 and CDR2 sequences are GTSNPN and SVGIG (reference sequence). This CDR3 is 12 amino acids long. The CDR3, as DNA: TGTGCCTGGAGGATTGGGCCGACAGGTCTGTTTTTT. Translation: CAWRIGPTGLFF.

The chain employs TRBV21-1 and TRBJ1-5; TRBD1, the D gene given by the table, was not confirmed from the DNA. TRBV21-1 corresponds to a pseudogene. This CDR3 is built from 20 residues. CDR3 DNA sequence: TGTGCCAGCAGCAAAAAGGGGCGGACGCCACCACTCAAAAAAAATCAGCCCCAGCATTTT. Translated: CASSKKGRTPPLKKNQPQHF.

This chain uses TRBV7-8 with TRBJ1-1, with no clear D. The length of the CDR3 is 15 residues. V lost 5 bases, J lost 1 base, and 14 bases lay in between. Germline-derived CDR1 and CDR2 are SGHVS and FQNEAQ. The chain's CDR3 is CASSAPEGRNTEAFF. The CDR3 DNA follows: TGTGCCAGCAGCGCCCCGGAGGGTAGGAACACTGAAGCTTTCTTT.

The genes are TRBV6-1 and TRBJ1-1; 8 nucleotides agree with TRBD1. Looked up from germline, CDR1 is MNHNS and CDR2 is SASEGT. The CDR3 spans 15 residues. V dropped 6 bases and J dropped 8; count of bases not matched to a gene: 14. The CDR3: CASRLHVTGEGEAFF. The CDR3 region has the DNA TGTGCCAGCAGACTCCACGTGACAGGGGAAGGGGAAGCTTTCTTT.

CDR3 in amino acids: CASSHLTGNTEAFF. Here the CDR3 DNA reads TGCGCCAGCAGCCACCTGACGGGGAACACTGAAGCTTTCTTT. The genes are TRBV5-1 and TRBJ1-1; D remains ambiguous. The CDR3 has 14 residues. CDR1 and CDR2 from the germline V gene are SGHRS and YFSETQ. Deletions cut 4 bases from V and 1 base from J, with 11 bases between.

This clone has a single count. The V gene is TRBV9, the J gene TRBJ2-3, with D perhaps matching TRBD2 (6 bases). The V and J ends lost 1 base and 2 bases respectively, with 11 bases between them. CDR3 length equals 15 residues. Germline V gives CDR1 SGDLS, CDR2 YYNGEE. CDR3 sequence reads: CASSVKGGITDTQYF. CDR3 bases: TGTGCCAGCAGCGTAAAGGGAGGAATCACAGATACGCAGTATTTT.

This chain uses TRBV11-3 with TRBJ2-2; D gene ambiguous. Germline loops: CDR1 SGHNT, CDR2 YENEEA. V shed 5 bases and J shed 7 bases, with 11 bases lying between them. The CDR3 is made up of 13 amino acids. This CDR3 is CASSPTPNGELFF. The CDR3 DNA reads as TGTGCCAGCAGCCCTACCCCTAACGGGGAGCTGTTTTTT.

The chain carries TRBV11-1 and TRBJ2-6, with 9 bases matching TRBD1. Germline V CDR1 and CDR2: SGHAT, FQDESV (reference sequence). CDR3 length: 16 residues. Unmatched junction bases numbered 4, after V lost 5 bases and J lost 2 bases. The CDR3 here is CASSGQGMAGANVLTF. DNA for the CDR3: TGTGCCAGCAGCGGACAGGGGATGGCTGGGGCCAACGTCCTGACTTTC.

This chain links TRBV19 with TRBJ2-3, with 11 bases identical to TRBD2. Trimming took 5 bases from V and 6 from J; bases not matched to a gene: 7. The CDR3 contains 15 residues. Germline V lookup: CDR1 LNHDA, CDR2 SQIVND (reference sequence). CDR3 DNA sequence: TGTGCCAGTAGTCCAACTAGCGGGGGTTTGGATACGCAGTATTTT. It yields the protein CASSPTSGGLDTQYF. The complete variable domain, with remaining parts taken from reference TRBV19 and TRBJ2-3, reads DGGITQSPKYLFRKEGQNVTLSCEQNLNHDAMYWYRQDPGQGLRLIYYSQIVNDFQKGDIAEGYSVSREKKESFPLTVTSAQKNPTAFYLCASSPTSGGLDTQYFGPGTRLTVL.

About this clone: Its ends do not fully match the called genes, so a read error is possible. The rearrangement uses TRBV27 and TRBJ2-1; a possible D gene is TRBD2 (6 bases). Germline CDR1 and CDR2: MNHEY and SMNVEV (reference sequence). The CDR3 sequence is 14 residues long. The CDR3 bases are TGTGCTAGCAGTTTACCGGGAGCCCGGAATGAGCAGTTCTTC. Translating it yields CASSLPGARNEQFF.

V is TRBV2 and J is TRBJ2-5, with TRBD2 matching over 14 bases. Germline CDR1 and CDR2: SNHLY and FYNNEI. V dropped 8 bases and J dropped 5; count of bases not matched to a gene: 13. CDR3 length: 17 residues. The CDR3 loop is CASLGLAGAGGGETQYF. In DNA, the CDR3 is TGTGCCAGCCTGGGACTAGCGGGAGCGGGGGGCGGGGAGACCCAGTACTTC.

DNA for the CDR3: TGCGCCAGCAGTGCGGTAGGGTTGGGCGAGCAGTACTTC. As protein: CASSAVGLGEQYF. The rearrangement links TRBV10-1 to TRBJ2-7, with no clear D. The CDR3 sequence is 13 residues long. Between the trimmed V and J ends, which lost 4 bases and 6 bases, there was a span of 13 bases. CDR1 and CDR2 (germline): WNHNN, SYGVQD (reference sequence).